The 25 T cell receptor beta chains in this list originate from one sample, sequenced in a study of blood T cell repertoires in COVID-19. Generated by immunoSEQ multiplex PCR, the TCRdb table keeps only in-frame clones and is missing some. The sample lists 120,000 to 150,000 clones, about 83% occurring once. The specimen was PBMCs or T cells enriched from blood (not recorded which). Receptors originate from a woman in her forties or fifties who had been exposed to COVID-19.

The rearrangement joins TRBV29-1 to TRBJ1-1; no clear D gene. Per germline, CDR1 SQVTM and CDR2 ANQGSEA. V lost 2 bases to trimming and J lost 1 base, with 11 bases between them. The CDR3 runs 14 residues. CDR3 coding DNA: TGCAGCGTTGAAAGGCGGGGTCCGAACACTGAAGCTTTCTTT. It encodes CSVERRGPNTEAFF.

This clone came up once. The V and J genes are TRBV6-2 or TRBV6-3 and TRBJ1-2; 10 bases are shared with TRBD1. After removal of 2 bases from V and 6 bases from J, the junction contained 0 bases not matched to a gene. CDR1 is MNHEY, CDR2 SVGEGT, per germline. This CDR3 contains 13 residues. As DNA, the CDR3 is TGTGCCAGCAGTTACGACAGGGGGCATGGCTACACCTTC. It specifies CASSYDRGHGYTF.

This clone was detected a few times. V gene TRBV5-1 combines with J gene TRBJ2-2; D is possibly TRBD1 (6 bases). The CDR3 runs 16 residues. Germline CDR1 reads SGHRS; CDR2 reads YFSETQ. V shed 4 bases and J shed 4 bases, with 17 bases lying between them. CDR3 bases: TGCGCCAGCAGCCTGGAGACAGGAAAGGGCACCGGGGAGCTGTTTTTT. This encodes CASSLETGKGTGELFF.

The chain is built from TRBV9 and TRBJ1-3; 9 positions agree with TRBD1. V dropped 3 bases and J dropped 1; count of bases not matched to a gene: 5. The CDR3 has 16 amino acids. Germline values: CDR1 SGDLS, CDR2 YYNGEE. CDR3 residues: CASSALGTGSGNTIYF. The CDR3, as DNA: TGTGCCAGCAGCGCCCTTGGGACAGGGTCTGGAAACACCATATATTTT.

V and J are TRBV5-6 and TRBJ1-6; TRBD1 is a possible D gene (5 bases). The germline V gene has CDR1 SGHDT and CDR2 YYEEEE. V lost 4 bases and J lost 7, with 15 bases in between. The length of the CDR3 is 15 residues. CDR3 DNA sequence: TGTGCCAGCAGCCCAACCTGGGGGGAGAATTCACCCCTCCACTTT. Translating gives CASSPTWGENSPLHF.

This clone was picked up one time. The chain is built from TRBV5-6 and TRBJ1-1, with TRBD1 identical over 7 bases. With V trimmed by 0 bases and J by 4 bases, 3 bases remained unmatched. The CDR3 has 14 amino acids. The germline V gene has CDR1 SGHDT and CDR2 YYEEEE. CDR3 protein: CASSLDRGGTEAFF. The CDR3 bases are TGTGCCAGCAGCTTGGACAGGGGCGGCACTGAAGCTTTCTTT.

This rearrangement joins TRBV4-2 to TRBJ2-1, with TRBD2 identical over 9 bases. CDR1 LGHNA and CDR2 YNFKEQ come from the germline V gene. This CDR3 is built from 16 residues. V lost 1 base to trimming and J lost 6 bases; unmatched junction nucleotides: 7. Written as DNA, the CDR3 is TGTGCCAGCAGCCAAGGTTACCGCGGGGGGGCCAATGAGCAGTTCTTC. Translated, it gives CASSQGYRGGANEQFF.

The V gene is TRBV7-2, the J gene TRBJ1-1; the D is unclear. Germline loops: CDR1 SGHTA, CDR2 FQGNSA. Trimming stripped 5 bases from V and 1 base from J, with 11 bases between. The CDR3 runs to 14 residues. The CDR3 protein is CASSLGRGNTEAFF. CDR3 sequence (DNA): TGTGCCAGCAGCCTCGGACGGGGGAACACTGAAGCTTTCTTT.

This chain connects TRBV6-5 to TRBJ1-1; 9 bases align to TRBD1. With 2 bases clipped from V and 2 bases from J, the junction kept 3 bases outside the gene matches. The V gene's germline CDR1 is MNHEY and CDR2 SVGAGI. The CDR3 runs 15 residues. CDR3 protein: CASSYDRGFNTEAFF. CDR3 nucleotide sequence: TGTGCCAGCAGTTACGACAGGGGGTTCAACACTGAAGCTTTCTTT.

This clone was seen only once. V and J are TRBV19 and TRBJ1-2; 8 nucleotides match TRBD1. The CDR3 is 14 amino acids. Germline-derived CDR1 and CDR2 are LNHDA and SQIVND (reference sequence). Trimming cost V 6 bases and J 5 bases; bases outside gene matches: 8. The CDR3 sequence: CASSQTGVKYGYTF. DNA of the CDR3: TGTGCCAGTAGCCAGACAGGGGTCAAGTATGGCTACACCTTC.

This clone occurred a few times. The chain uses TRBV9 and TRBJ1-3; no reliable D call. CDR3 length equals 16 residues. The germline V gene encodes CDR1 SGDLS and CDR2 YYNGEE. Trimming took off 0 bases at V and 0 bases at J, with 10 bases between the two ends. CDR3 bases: TGTGCCAGCAGCGTAGGCCCGCCGAGCTCTGGAAACACCATATATTTT. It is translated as CASSVGPPSSGNTIYF.

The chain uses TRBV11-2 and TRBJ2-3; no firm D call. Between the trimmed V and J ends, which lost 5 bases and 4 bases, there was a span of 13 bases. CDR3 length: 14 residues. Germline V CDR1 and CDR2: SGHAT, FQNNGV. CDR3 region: CASSRLSGADTQYF. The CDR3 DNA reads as TGTGCCAGCAGCAGGTTAAGTGGAGCAGATACGCAGTATTTT.

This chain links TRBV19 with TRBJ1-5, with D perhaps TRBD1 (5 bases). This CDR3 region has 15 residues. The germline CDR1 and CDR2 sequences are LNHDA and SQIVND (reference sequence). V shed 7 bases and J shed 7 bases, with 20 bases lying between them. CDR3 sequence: CASTKGGDRRQPQHF. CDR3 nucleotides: TGTGCCAGTACCAAGGGCGGGGACCGCCGCCAGCCCCAGCATTTT. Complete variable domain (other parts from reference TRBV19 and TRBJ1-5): DGGITQSPKYLFRKEGQNVTLSCEQNLNHDAMYWYRQDPGQGLRLIYYSQIVNDFQKGDIAEGYSVSREKKESFPLTVTSAQKNPTAFYLCASTKGGDRRQPQHFGDGTRLSIL.

CDR3 DNA: TGTGCCAGCAGCAAAGGGAACAGGGGGCCCCGAAATCAGCCCCAGCATTTT. Its translation: CASSKGNRGPRNQPQHF. The rearrangement joins TRBV21-1 to TRBJ1-5; TRBD1 is the table's D call and was not checked against the DNA. TRBV21-1 is recorded as a pseudogene. This CDR3 comprises 17 residues.

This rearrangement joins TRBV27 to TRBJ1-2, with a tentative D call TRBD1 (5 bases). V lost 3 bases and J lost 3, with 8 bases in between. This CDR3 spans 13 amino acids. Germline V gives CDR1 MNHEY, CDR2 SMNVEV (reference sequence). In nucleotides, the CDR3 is TGTGCCAGCAGTTTGGGCAGGGACTATGGCTACACCTTC. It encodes CASSLGRDYGYTF.

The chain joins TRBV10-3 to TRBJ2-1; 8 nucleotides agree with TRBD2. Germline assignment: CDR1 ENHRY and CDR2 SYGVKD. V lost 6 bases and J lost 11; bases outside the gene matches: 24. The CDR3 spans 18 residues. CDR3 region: CAISAFHPVAGGPPKQFF. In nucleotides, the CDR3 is TGTGCCATCAGCGCGTTCCACCCGGTGGCGGGGGGCCCCCCGAAGCAGTTCTTC.

The CDR3 nucleotides read TGTGCCGCGGCCCGGGGTCGGGACACTGAAGCTTTCTTT. Its protein product is CAAARGRDTEAFF. The V and J genes are TRBV6-5 and TRBJ1-1; D remains ambiguous. Trimming cost V 11 bases and J 3 bases, with 16 bases left between them. CDR1 MNHEY and CDR2 SVGAGI come from the germline V gene. The CDR3 length is 13 residues.

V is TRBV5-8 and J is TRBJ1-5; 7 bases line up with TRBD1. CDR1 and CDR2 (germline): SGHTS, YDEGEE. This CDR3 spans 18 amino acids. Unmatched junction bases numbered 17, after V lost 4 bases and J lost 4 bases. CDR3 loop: CASSENPGAGGFNQPQHF. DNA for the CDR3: TGTGCCAGCAGCGAAAATCCCGGGGCAGGGGGTTTTAATCAGCCCCAGCATTTT.

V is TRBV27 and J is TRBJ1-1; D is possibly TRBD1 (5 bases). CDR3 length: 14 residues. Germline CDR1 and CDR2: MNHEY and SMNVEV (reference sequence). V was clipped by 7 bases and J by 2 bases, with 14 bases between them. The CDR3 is CASIPTGTNTEAFF. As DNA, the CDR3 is TGTGCCAGCATCCCAACAGGAACTAACACTGAAGCTTTCTTT.

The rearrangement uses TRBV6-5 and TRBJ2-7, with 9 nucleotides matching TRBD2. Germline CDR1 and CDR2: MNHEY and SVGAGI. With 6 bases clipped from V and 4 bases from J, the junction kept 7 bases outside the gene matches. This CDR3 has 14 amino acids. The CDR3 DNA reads TGTGCCAGCAGGGCTAGCGGGATCTGGTACGAGCAGTACTTC. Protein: CASRASGIWYEQYF.

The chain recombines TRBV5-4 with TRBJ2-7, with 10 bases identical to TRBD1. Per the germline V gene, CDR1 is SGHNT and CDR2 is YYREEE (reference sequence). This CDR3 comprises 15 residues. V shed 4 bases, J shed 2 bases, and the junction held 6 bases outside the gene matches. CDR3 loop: CASSRPGQGTYEQYF. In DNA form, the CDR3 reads TGTGCCAGCAGCCGTCCGGGACAGGGGACCTACGAGCAGTACTTC.

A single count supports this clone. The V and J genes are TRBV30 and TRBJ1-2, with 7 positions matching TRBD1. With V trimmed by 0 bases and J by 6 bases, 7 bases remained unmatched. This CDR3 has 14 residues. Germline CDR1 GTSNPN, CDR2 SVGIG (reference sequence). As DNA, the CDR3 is TGTGCCTGGAGTGTACGGCAGGGGGTGAATGGCTACACCTTC. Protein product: CAWSVRQGVNGYTF.

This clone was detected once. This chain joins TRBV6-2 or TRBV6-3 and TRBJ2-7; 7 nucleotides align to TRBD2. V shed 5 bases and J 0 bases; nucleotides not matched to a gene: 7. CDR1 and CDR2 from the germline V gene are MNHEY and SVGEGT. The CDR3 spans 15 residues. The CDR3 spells CASSLRLAASYEQYF. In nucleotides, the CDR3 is TGTGCCAGCAGTCTTCGGCTAGCGGCCTCCTACGAGCAGTACTTC.

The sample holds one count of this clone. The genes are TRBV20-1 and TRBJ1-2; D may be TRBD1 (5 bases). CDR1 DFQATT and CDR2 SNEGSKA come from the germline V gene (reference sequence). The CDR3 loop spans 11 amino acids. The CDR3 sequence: CRANGGYGYTF. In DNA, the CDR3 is TGCAGGGCAAACGGGGGCTATGGCTACACCTTC.

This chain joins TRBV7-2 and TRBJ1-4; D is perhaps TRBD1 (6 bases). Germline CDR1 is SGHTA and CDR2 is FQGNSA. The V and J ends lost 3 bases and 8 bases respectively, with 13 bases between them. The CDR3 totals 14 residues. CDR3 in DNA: TGTGCCAGCAGCTTGGGCAGGGGTCCGGAAAAACTGTTTTTT. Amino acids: CASSLGRGPEKLFF.